The 18 T cell receptor beta chains below were found in one sample sequenced in a study of long-term antiretroviral therapy in people with HIV. An immunoSEQ assay, version v3.0, was performed at survey level. Measured with immunoSEQ multiplex PCR; TCRdb has only the in-frame clones, and not every one. The repertoire holds some 25,000 clones, with 65% to 90% as singletons. The sample here was unsorted PBMCs, taken 1.2 years after starting antiretroviral therapy. These receptor sequences come from a middle-aged man with HIV.

V gene TRBV30 combines with J gene TRBJ1-6, with D possibly matching TRBD1 (5 bases). The CDR3 sequence is 12 residues long. The germline V gene has CDR1 GTSNPN and CDR2 SVGIG (reference sequence). The V end was cut by 2 bases, the J end by 8 bases, with 7 bases between. In DNA form, the CDR3 reads TGTGCCTGGAGTACGGGGGATTCACCCCTCCACTTT. It specifies CAWSTGDSPLHF.

The V and J genes are TRBV5-1 and TRBJ2-5; no clear D. Germline loops: CDR1 SGHRS, CDR2 YFSETQ. This CDR3 is built from 15 residues. V lost 5 bases to trimming and J lost 0 bases, with 14 bases between them. The CDR3 nucleotides are TGCGCCAGCAGGGGCCTTCCCACCTACCAAGAGACCCAGTACTTC. Amino acid sequence: CASRGLPTYQETQYF.

In DNA, the CDR3 is TGTGCCACCAACAGGAACCCTCTAGACTATGGCTACACCTTC. Encoded protein: CATNRNPLDYGYTF. The chain employs TRBV19 and TRBJ1-2, with a tentative D call TRBD1 (5 bases). The CDR3 sequence is 14 residues long. The ends were cut back, 10 bases at V and 3 bases at J, with 18 bases in the middle. Per germline, CDR1 LNHDA and CDR2 SQIVND (reference sequence).

This chain connects TRBV6-5 to TRBJ1-4; TRBD1 is a possible D gene (5 bases). The V end was cut by 0 bases, the J end by 6 bases, with 11 bases between. The CDR3 sequence is 15 residues long. CDR1 MNHEY and CDR2 SVGAGI come from the germline V gene. The CDR3 reads CASSYSWGTDEKLFF. CDR3 nucleotide sequence: TGTGCCAGCAGTTACTCCTGGGGCACGGATGAAAAACTGTTTTTT.

V and J are TRBV6-6 and TRBJ1-1, with 7 bases aligning to TRBD1. J lost 1 base, V lost 5 bases, and 1 base had no gene match. Per germline, CDR1 MNHNY and CDR2 SVGAGI (reference sequence). The CDR3 covers 13 residues. Here the CDR3 DNA reads TGTGCCAGCAGTAAGGGGGCGAACACTGAAGCTTTCTTT. Translation gives CASSKGANTEAFF.

This chain connects TRBV30 to TRBJ2-3, with D hard to call. In germline, CDR1 is GTSNPN, CDR2 SVGIG (reference sequence). The CDR3 is 11 residues long. V lost 1 base and J 4 bases, leaving 3 bases between the germline ends. The CDR3 sequence: CAWSGSDTQYF. The CDR3 nucleotides are TGTGCCTGGAGTGGGTCAGATACGCAGTATTTT.

CDR3: CASSYSGRMNTEAFF. CDR3 DNA: TGTGCCAGCAGTTACTCCGGCAGAATGAACACTGAAGCTTTCTTT. The chain employs TRBV6-5 and TRBJ1-1; no clear D. This CDR3 is built from 15 residues. The germline V and J ends were trimmed by 0 bases and 0 bases, with 8 bases remaining between them. The germline gives CDR1 MNHEY, CDR2 SVGAGI.

The V call is TRBV2, the J call TRBJ1-1; D perhaps matches TRBD1 (5 bases). The V end was cut by 7 bases, the J end by 8 bases, with 14 bases between. The CDR3 extends over 12 amino acids. Germline values: CDR1 SNHLY, CDR2 FYNNEI. The CDR3 DNA follows: TGTGCCAGCAAAAGAGAGGGGAGGGAAGCTTTCTTT. It specifies CASKREGREAFF.

This clone occurred a few times. This rearrangement joins TRBV27 to TRBJ2-7; D is perhaps TRBD1 (6 bases). From germline, CDR1 is MNHEY and CDR2 SMNVEV (reference sequence). The CDR3 runs 16 residues. Trimming removed 5 bases from V and 3 bases from J, with 20 bases in between. The CDR3 protein is CASSPLTLGTNYEQYF. For the CDR3, the DNA is TGTGCCAGCAGTCCTTTGACTTTGGGGACAAACTACGAGCAGTACTTC.

This chain links TRBV27 with TRBJ1-5; 11 bases fit TRBD1. CDR1 and CDR2 from the germline V gene are MNHEY and SMNVEV (reference sequence). V was pared by 6 bases and J by 11 bases, with 9 bases of the junction left unmatched. CDR3 size: 14 residues. The CDR3 nucleotides read TGTGCCAGCAGGGGGACAGGGGGGAGGAGGGCCCAGCATTTT. Its protein product is CASRGTGGRRAQHF.

The chain recombines TRBV5-4 with TRBJ2-5, with 9 bases that match TRBD1. Germline CDR1 and CDR2: SGHNT and YYREEE (reference sequence). This CDR3 is built from 16 residues. V trimming: 4 bases; J trimming: 2 bases; junction bases outside the gene matches: 9. The CDR3, as DNA: TGTGCCAGCAGCAAACCGGGACAGGGTCTTCAAGAGACCCAGTACTTC. Protein sequence: CASSKPGQGLQETQYF.

A few counts support this clone. The V and J genes are TRBV2 and TRBJ1-2; 7 bases match TRBD1. CDR3 size: 11 residues. Germline lookup yields CDR1 SNHLY and CDR2 FYNNEI. Losses at the gene ends were 11 bases for V and 8 bases for J; bases not matched to a gene: 8. CDR3 coding DNA: TGTGCCGCAGTGGCAGGGGGGGGCTACACCTTC. Its protein product is CAAVAGGGYTF.

J is TRBJ2-6 and V is TRBV9; D call uncertain. The CDR3 spans 17 residues. Germline lookup yields CDR1 SGDLS and CDR2 YYNGEE. The ends were cut back, 1 base at V and 0 bases at J, with 11 bases in the middle. The CDR3 loop is CASSVQLSNSGANVLTF. As DNA, the CDR3 is TGTGCCAGCAGCGTACAACTTTCAAACTCTGGGGCCAACGTCCTGACTTTC. The full variable domain, its missing parts supplied by reference TRBV9 and TRBJ2-6, is DSGVTQTPKHLITATGQRVTLRCSPRSGDLSVYWYQQSLDQGLQFLIQYYNGEERAKGNILERFSAQQFPDLHSELNLSSLELGDSALYFCASSVQLSNSGANVLTFGAGSRLTVL.

The chain carries TRBV4-1 and TRBJ1-1; no clear D. The V end was cut by 6 bases, the J end by 6 bases, with 14 bases between. The CDR3 has 13 amino acids. Germline-derived CDR1 and CDR2 are MGHRA and YSYEKL. The CDR3 DNA sequence: TGCGCCAGCAGGGGCCCCACGTCCCCTGAAGCTTTCTTT. Amino acids: CASRGPTSPEAFF.

The chain's CDR3 is CASSLSTGGPQHF. CDR3 nucleotides: TGTGCCAGCAGTTTATCGACAGGAGGGCCCCAGCATTTT. V gene TRBV27 combines with J gene TRBJ1-5; D may be TRBD1 (6 bases). The germline CDR1 and CDR2 sequences are MNHEY and SMNVEV (reference sequence). The CDR3 has 13 residues. The germline V and J ends were trimmed by 0 bases and 9 bases, with 9 bases remaining between them.

CDR3 coding DNA: TGTGCCAGTATTATGCGGGGAAGGAACACTGAAGCTTTCTTT. This codes for CASIMRGRNTEAFF. The chain recombines TRBV19 with TRBJ1-1; no firm D call. CDR1 LNHDA and CDR2 SQIVND come from the germline V gene (reference sequence). Deletions cut 7 bases from V and 1 base from J, with 13 bases between. The CDR3 runs 14 residues.

The sample holds a few counts of this clone. The chain links TRBV5-1 to TRBJ2-1; either TRBD1 or TRBD2 may supply D (5 bases each). Germline CDR1 and CDR2: SGHRS and YFSETQ. CDR3 size: 12 residues. Trimming removed 7 bases from V and 6 bases from J, with 11 bases in between. The CDR3 nucleotides are TGCGCCAGCCGGGACGGACTCAATGAGCAGTTCTTC. Protein: CASRDGLNEQFF.

This CDR3 is CSGETGLEAFF. The CDR3 nucleotides read TGCAGTGGAGAGACAGGACTCGAAGCTTTCTTT. This chain connects TRBV20-1 to TRBJ1-1; D is possibly TRBD1 (6 bases). The V gene lost 7 bases and the J gene lost 8 bases, with 14 bases spanning the gap. The CDR3 contains 11 residues. Germline V gene lookup returns CDR1 DFQATT and CDR2 SNEGSKA (reference sequence).